The T cell receptor (beta chain) described here comes from a study of T-cell memory formation after mild COVID-19. Broader study findings: Pre-infection memory already had some responding clones, implying cross-reactive memory joined. Still unconfirmed is whether the second-wave clones peaking on day 37 recognized SARS-CoV-2.

TCR alpha and TCR beta cDNA libraries carrying sample barcodes and UMIs were produced by 5'RACE using constant-segment primers. TCRdb redid the calling of the 5' RACE reads with MiXCR, one entry per CDR3 protein. The sample carries around 300,000 distinct CDR3 sequences, roughly 18% recorded once. Details on this clonotype: What it binds is unknown.

Germline CDR1 reads SGHTA; CDR2 reads FQGNSA. The V end lost 5 bases, the J end lost 0 bases, and 13 bases lay between the germline ends. There are 16 residues in the CDR3. The chain recombines TRBV7-2 with TRBJ2-2; D remains ambiguous. This sequence was found in a man in his late teens or twenties who had mild COVID-19 (a few samples of this study predate the infection). Cell type and time point are not known. Specimen: PBMCs or a T cell subset sorted from them (not recorded which). The CDR3 bases are TGTGCCAGCAGCCCAACCCTTTTAACGAACACCGGGGAGCTGTTTTTT. Translated, it gives CASSPTLLTNTGELFF.